The text below deals with one T cell receptor beta chain. Its specificity is not known. V was shortened by 4 bases and J by 7 bases, with 29 bases between the two germline ends. The CDR3 consists of 18 residues. Germline CDR1 is SGHVS and CDR2 is FQNEAQ. This sample was taken from a study of blood T cells in healthy people across ages. PCR was performed a second time for 7 to 11 cycles using a sample-barcoded 5' primer and a J-beta primer mix. TCRdb itself ran the 5' RACE reads through MiXCR, one entry per CDR3 protein. The sample contains more than 1 million distinct CDR3 sequences, roughly 45% of which appear only once. The study's findings and limits: Researchers deemed the diversity estimates from one million T cells underestimates. Age showed a roughly linear inverse relationship with TCR beta diversity per million T cells.

This TCR derives from an older woman in good health. The sequencing input was blood. The chain uses TRBV7-8 and TRBJ2-7; TRBD1 is a possible D gene (7 bases). CDR3 nucleotides: TGTGCCAGCAGCTCACGAGCTGTCAGGAGGGGGCAATACAATGAGCAGTACTTC. It yields the protein CASSSRAVRRGQYNEQYF.